Given below is one T cell receptor (beta chain) in context. The data were obtained in a study of shared clonotypes between healthy human individuals. Background on the study: Serving as donors were two women and three men, whose ages spanned 18 to 49.

Per sorted-subset replicate PCR, input was 150 to 250 ng DNA, representing roughly 29,000 T cell genomes. Profiling relied on immunoSEQ multiplex PCR, and the TCRdb table lists in-frame clones only, not all of them. Of fewer than 850,000 clones detected, 55% to 75% appear once; the ten largest clones hold less than 2%. The CDR3 sequence is 14 residues long. The ends lost 4 bases at V and 6 bases at J; junction bases unmatched: 5. Germline CDR1 and CDR2: SGHRS and YFSETQ. The sequencing input was memory CD4+ T cells sorted from blood. Described subset: CD45RA-negative fraction. The TCR originated in a woman between 25 and 40 years old in good health. The chain employs TRBV5-1 and TRBJ2-7, with 12 bases matching TRBD2. Here the CDR3 DNA reads TGCGCCAGCAGCGGCGGGACTAGCGGGCTCGAGCAGTACTTC. Amino acid sequence: CASSGGTSGLEQYF.